The rows below give T cell receptor beta chains drawn from one sample of a study of cytomegalovirus exposure and HLA in healthy donors. Only in-frame clones appear in the TCRdb table, and some are missing; sequencing was by immunoSEQ multiplex PCR. The sample shows 140,000 to 150,000 clones, 78% of them seen only once. Material for sequencing was PBMCs. The receptors come from a man aged 40-49 years in good health and CMV-seropositive. Both conserved end residues are part of each CDR3. A D gene is named only where the DNA matches it firmly. Clone size is stated in some rows and not others, as once, few, many or a class when expanded.

>NA|NA|TRBV6-5|TRBJ1-1
CASSRTNTEAFF
TGTGCCAGCTCTCGGACTAACACTGAAGCTTTCTTT
>NA|TRBD1|TRBV20-1|TRBJ1-2
CSAPNRGGYTF
TGCAGTGCTCCTAACAGGGGAGGCTACACCTTC
>few|NA|TRBV27|TRBJ2-7
CASSWGVVASYEQYF
TGTGCCAGCAGTTGGGGCGTGGTAGCCTCCTACGAGCAGTACTTC
>NA|NA|TRBV19|TRBJ1-1
CASSVDRPMNTEAFF
TGTGCCAGTAGTGTTGACAGGCCCATGAACACTGAAGCTTTCTTT
>once|TRBD2|TRBV15|TRBJ2-5
CATSRDLLAGGPGMKTQYF
TGTGCCACCAGCAGAGATCTCTTAGCGGGAGGGCCGGGTATGAAGACCCAGTACTTC
>NA|NA|TRBV7-2|TRBJ2-3
CASSEYIGGVYTQYF
TGTGCCAGCAGCGAGTATATAGGAGGGGTTTATACGCAGTATTTT
>NA|NA|TRBV18|TRBJ2-7
CASSPTQTYEQYF
TGTGCCAGCTCGCCAACTCAAACCTACGAGCAGTACTTC
>NA|TRBD2|TRBV6-5|TRBJ2-7
CASSEVGGLSEQYF
TGTGCCAGCAGTGAAGTGGGAGGGCTAAGCGAGCAGTACTTC
>NA|TRBD2|TRBV29-1|TRBJ2-7
CSVRADGRNNYEQYF
TGCAGCGTTCGAGCCGACGGGAGGAATAACTACGAGCAGTACTTC
>NA|NA|TRBV4-2|TRBJ1-4
CASSQDLATNEKLFF
TGTGCCAGCAGCCAAGATTTAGCAACTAATGAAAAACTGTTTTTT
>NA|NA|TRBV19|TRBJ2-3
CASSTQRADTQYF
TGTGCCAGTAGTACGCAACGGGCAGATACGCAGTATTTT
>NA|TRBD1|TRBV19|TRBJ2-7
CASSRTGYNYEQYF
TGTGCCAGTAGTCGGACAGGGTACAACTACGAGCAGTACTTC
>NA|NA|TRBV19|TRBJ2-2
CASSDYPGELFF
TGTGCCAGCTCCGACTATCCCGGGGAGCTGTTTTTT
>NA|TRBD1|TRBV7-3|TRBJ1-1
CASSVTGVTEAFF
TGTGCCAGCAGCGTTACAGGGGTCACTGAAGCTTTCTTT
>NA|TRBD1|TRBV27|TRBJ1-5
CASSLSPLQGWPQHF
TGTGCCAGCAGTTTATCACCCTTACAGGGGTGGCCCCAGCATTTT
>NA|TRBD2|TRBV6-1|TRBJ2-7
CASGGGAGGPYEQYF
TGTGCCAGCGGCGGGGGAGCGGGAGGGCCCTACGAGCAGTACTTC
>NA|TRBD1|TRBV30|TRBJ2-3
CAWLTWTGRGGSIPTDTQYF
TGTGCCTGGCTGACCTGGACAGGGAGAGGGGGTTCCATCCCCACAGATACGCAGTATTTT
>NA|NA|TRBV6-1|TRBJ1-1
CASSEQGGTEAFF
TGTGCCAGCAGTGAGCAGGGTGGCACTGAAGCTTTCTTT
>NA|TRBD1|TRBV6-1|TRBJ2-1
CASSDQGVLDNEQFF
TGTGCCAGCAGTGACCAGGGGGTTTTAGATAATGAGCAGTTCTTC
>few|TRBD1|TRBV7-2|TRBJ2-3
CASSLSSPGQGTDTQYF
TGTGCCAGCAGCTTATCGTCGCCGGGACAGGGCACAGATACGCAGTATTTT
>NA|NA|TRBV19|TRBJ1-5
CASSPRQGDQPQHF
TGTGCCAGTAGTCCACGACAAGGGGATCAGCCCCAGCATTTT
>NA|TRBD2|TRBV5-1|TRBJ2-7
CASSRGGGSSYEQYF
TGCGCCAGCAGCCGGGGTGGCGGGAGTTCCTACGAGCAGTACTTC
>NA|NA|TRBV7-9|TRBJ2-5
CASSTITLTATPGQETQYF
TGTGCCAGCAGCACTATCACACTTACAGCCACCCCGGGGCAAGAGACCCAGTACTTC
>NA|NA|TRBV28|TRBJ2-1
CASSPAGEGKNEQFF
TGTGCCAGCAGTCCCGCAGGGGAGGGGAAGAATGAGCAGTTCTTC
>NA|TRBD2|TRBV27|TRBJ2-3
CASSLFPTSGLSTDTQYF
TGTGCCAGCAGTTTATTTCCCACTAGCGGACTATCCACAGATACGCAGTATTTT
>once|NA|TRBV5-5|TRBJ2-7
CASARRSSYEQYF
TGTGCCAGCGCGCGGCGGAGCTCCTACGAGCAGTACTTC
>NA|TRBD1|TRBV27|TRBJ1-5
CASRGTDYQPQHF
TGTGCCAGCAGGGGGACAGACTATCAGCCCCAGCATTTT
>NA|TRBD1|TRBV11-2|TRBJ2-2
CASSPDRGSGELFF
TGTGCCAGCAGCCCAGACAGGGGTAGCGGGGAGCTGTTTTTT
>NA|TRBD2|TRBV27|TRBJ2-7
CASSPTQLAGWTYEQYF
TGTGCCAGCAGTCCCACTCAACTAGCGGGATGGACCTACGAGCAGTACTTC
>once|NA|TRBV27|TRBJ1-4
CASSFEGGDRGEKLFF
TGTGCCAGCAGTTTTGAAGGGGGGGATCGAGGAGAAAAACTGTTTTTT
>NA|TRBD2|TRBV29-1|TRBJ2-7
CSVGIGGGPYEQYF
TGCAGCGTTGGTATCGGGGGGGGACCCTACGAGCAGTACTTC
>NA|NA|TRBV5-6|TRBJ2-7
CASSRGNYYYEQYF
TGTGCCAGCAGCCGAGGGAACTACTACTACGAGCAGTACTTC
>NA|TRBD1|TRBV25-1|TRBJ2-2
CASSDPPGQKNTGELFF
TGTGCCAGCAGTGATCCACCGGGACAGAAAAACACCGGGGAGCTGTTTTTT
>NA|NA|TRBV28|TRBJ1-3
CASSSLPQGSGNTIYF
TGTGCCAGCAGTTCGCTACCACAGGGCTCTGGAAACACCATATATTTT
>NA|NA|TRBV11-3|TRBJ2-2
CASSLRLDTGELFF
TGTGCCAGCAGCTTACGGTTGGACACCGGGGAGCTGTTTTTT
>NA|TRBD1|TRBV7-8|TRBJ1-6
CASSGRTGVISPLHF
TGTGCCAGCAGCGGGAGGACAGGGGTTATTTCACCCCTCCACTTT
>NA|TRBD1|TRBV7-2|TRBJ2-7
CASSFPGQGLGEQYF
TGTGCCAGCAGCTTCCCGGGACAGGGTCTTGGCGAGCAGTACTTC